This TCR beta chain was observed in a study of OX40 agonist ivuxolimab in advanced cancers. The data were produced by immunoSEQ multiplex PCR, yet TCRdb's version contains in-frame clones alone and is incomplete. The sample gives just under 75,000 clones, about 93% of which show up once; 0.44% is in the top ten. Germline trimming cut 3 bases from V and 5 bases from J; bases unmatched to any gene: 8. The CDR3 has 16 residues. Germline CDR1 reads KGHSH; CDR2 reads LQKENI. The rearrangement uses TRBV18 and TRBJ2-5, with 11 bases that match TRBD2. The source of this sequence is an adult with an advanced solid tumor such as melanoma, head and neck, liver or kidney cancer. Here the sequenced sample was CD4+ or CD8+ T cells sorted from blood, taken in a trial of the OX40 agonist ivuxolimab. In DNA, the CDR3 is TGTGCCAGCTCACCCCAAACTAGCGGGAGTGCTGAGACCCAGTACTTC. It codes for CASSPQTSGSAETQYF.